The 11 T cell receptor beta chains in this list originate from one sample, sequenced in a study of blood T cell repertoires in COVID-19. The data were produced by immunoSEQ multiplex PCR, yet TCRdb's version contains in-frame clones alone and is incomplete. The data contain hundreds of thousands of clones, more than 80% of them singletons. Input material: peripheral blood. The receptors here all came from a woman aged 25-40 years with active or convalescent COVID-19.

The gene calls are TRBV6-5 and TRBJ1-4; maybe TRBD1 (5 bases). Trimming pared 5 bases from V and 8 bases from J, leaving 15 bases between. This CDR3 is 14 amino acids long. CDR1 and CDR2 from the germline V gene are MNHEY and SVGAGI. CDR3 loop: CASSPRQFREKLFF. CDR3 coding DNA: TGTGCCAGCAGTCCGCGACAGTTTCGGGAAAAACTGTTTTTT.

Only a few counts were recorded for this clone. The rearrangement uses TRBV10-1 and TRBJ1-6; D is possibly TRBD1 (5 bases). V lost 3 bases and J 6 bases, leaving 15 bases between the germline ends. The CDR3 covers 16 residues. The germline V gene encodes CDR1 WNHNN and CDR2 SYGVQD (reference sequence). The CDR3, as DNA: TGCGCCAGCAGTGAATTCGAGCTGGGGGGTAATTCACCCCTCCACTTT. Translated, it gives CASSEFELGGNSPLHF.

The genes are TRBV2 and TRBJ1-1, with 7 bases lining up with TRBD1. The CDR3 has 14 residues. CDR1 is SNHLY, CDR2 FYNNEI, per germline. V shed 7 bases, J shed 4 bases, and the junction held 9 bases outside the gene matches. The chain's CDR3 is CASTQTGVGTEAFF. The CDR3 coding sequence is TGTGCCAGCACGCAAACAGGGGTAGGCACTGAAGCTTTCTTT.

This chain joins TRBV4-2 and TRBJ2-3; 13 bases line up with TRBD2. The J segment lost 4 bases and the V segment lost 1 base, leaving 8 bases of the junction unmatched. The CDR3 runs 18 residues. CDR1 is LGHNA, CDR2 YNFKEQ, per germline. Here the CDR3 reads CASSQGTSGGRGPDTQYF. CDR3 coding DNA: TGTGCCAGCAGCCAAGGGACTAGCGGGGGAAGGGGGCCAGATACGCAGTATTTT.

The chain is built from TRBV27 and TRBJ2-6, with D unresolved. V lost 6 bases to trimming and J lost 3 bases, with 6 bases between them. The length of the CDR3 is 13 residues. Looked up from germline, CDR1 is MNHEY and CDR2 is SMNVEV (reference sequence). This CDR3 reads CASSLVGANVLTF. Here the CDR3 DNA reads TGTGCCAGCAGCCTAGTTGGGGCCAACGTCCTGACTTTC.

CDR3 DNA: TGTGCCAGCAGCCAAGGACTAGTCCGCGCTAAACCAAATAACTACGAGCAGTACTTC. It encodes CASSQGLVRAKPNNYEQYF. The chain is built from TRBV7-8 and TRBJ2-7; 7 bases agree with TRBD2. In germline, CDR1 is SGHVS, CDR2 FQNEAQ. The CDR3 has 19 amino acids. The V and J ends lost 5 bases and 3 bases, in that order; junction bases with no gene match: 22.

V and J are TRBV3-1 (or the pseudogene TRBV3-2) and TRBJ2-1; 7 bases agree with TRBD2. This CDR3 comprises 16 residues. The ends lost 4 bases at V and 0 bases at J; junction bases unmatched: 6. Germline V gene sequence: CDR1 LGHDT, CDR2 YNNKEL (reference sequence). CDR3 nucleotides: TGTGCCAGCAGCCTAGCGGGTACTAGCTCCTACAATGAGCAGTTCTTC. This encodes CASSLAGTSSYNEQFF.

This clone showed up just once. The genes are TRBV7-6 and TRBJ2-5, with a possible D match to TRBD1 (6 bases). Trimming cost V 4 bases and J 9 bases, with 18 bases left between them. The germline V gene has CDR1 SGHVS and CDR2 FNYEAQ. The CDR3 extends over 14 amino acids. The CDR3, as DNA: TGTGCCAGCAGCTCCCGTTGGCAGGCAGGGGCCCAGTACTTC. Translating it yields CASSSRWQAGAQYF.

CDR3 sequence reads: CASSPRLAGLSEQYF. The CDR3 DNA reads TGTGCCAGCTCACCGAGACTAGCGGGATTGAGCGAGCAGTACTTC. This chain joins TRBV18 and TRBJ2-7; TRBD2 agrees at 11 bases. The CDR3 covers 15 residues. Germline CDR1 KGHSH, CDR2 LQKENI. V lost 3 bases, J lost 6 bases, and 7 bases stayed unmatched.

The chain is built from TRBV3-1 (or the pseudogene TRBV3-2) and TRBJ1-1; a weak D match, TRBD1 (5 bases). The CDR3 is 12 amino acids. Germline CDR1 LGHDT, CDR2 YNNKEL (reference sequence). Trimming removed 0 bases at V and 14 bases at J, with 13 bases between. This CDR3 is CASSQETARSFF. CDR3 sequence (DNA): TGTGCCAGCAGCCAAGAGACAGCTAGGTCATTCTTT.

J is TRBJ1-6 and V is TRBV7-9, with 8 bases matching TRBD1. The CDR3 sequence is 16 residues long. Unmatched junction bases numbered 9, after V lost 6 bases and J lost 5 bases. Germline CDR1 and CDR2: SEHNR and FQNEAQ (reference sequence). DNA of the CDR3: TGTGCCAGCAGTTTGACAGGGGCTTTGAATAATTCACCCCTCCACTTT. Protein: CASSLTGALNNSPLHF.